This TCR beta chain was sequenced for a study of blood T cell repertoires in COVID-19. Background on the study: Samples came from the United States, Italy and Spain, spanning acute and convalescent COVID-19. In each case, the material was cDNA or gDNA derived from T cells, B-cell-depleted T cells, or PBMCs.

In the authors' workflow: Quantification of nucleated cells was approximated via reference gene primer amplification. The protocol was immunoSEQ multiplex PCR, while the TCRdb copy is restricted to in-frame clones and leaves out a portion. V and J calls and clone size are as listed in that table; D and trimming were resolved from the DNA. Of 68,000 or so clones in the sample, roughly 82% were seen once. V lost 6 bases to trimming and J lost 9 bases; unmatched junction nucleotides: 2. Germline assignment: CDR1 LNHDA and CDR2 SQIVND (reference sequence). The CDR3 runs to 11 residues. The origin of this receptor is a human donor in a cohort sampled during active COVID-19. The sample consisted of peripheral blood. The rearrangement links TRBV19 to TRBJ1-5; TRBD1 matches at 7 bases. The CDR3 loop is CASRNRGPQHF. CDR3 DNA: TGTGCCAGTAGGAACAGGGGGCCCCAGCATTTT. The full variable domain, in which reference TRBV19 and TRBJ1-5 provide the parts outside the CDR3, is DGGITQSPKYLFRKEGQNVTLSCEQNLNHDAMYWYRQDPGQGLRLIYYSQIVNDFQKGDIAEGYSVSREKKESFPLTVTSAQKNPTAFYLCASRNRGPQHFGDGTRLSIL.